This T cell receptor beta chain was documented in a study of human T cells and chemical hapten exposure. Across the whole study: All patients underwent weekly scalp dosing with diphenylcyclopropenone for the full approximately 25-week study.

General study findings and limits: In comparison with controls, expanded TCRs gave rise to a significantly larger number of large CDR3 similarity clusters.

As for this clonotype: Antigen specificity is unknown.

TCRdb processed the RACE reads anew with MiXCR; each CDR3 protein has one entry. The top ten clones hold about 1.1% of a sample with fewer than 300,000 distinct CDR3 sequences, roughly 7.4% of them seen once. There are 15 residues in the CDR3. V lost 4 bases to trimming and J lost 0 bases, with 9 bases between them. Per germline, CDR1 MNHEY and CDR2 SVGAGI. Sample time point: pre-sensitization, week 0. Treatment noted: therapeutic diphenylcyclopropenone sensitization with weekly scalp DPC. The source was whole blood, collected in connection with sensitization to the hapten diphenylcyclopropenone (DPC). The chain couples TRBV6-5 to TRBJ2-2, with unresolved D. The receptor's source is a man between 18 and 29 years old with alopecia areata. Some clones in this sample may be carry-over from other donors' samples. The CDR3 sequence: CASSFSYSNTGELFF. CDR3 sequence (DNA): TGTGCCAGCAGTTTCTCTTATTCGAACACCGGGGAGCTGTTTTTT.